This TCR beta chain was captured by sequencing in a study of T-cell memory formation after mild COVID-19 (dated by TCRdb to about 2021). General notes on the study: Most TCR sequence clusters were specific to one of the two donors. T-cell clones expanding and contracting after mild COVID-19 in two donors were tracked by longitudinal TCRalpha and TCRbeta repertoire sequencing. The cohort was made up of two young adult volunteers, one female and one male, who were previously healthy.

The run used an Illumina NovaSeq 6000. Using 5'RACE with constant-segment primers, TCRalpha and TCRbeta cDNA libraries were constructed, with sample barcodes and unique molecular identifiers added in the process. RNA was extracted from every sample with Trizol reagent. Library amplification was performed in two PCR steps, and a second sample barcode and Illumina TruSeq adapters were introduced in the second step. Libraries were sequenced on an Illumina NovaSeq with 2 x 150 bp paired-end reads. The original methods were these. The reads were demultiplexed and collapsed into UMI-guided consensus sequences using migec v1.2.7. Using mixcr v2.1.11, UMI consensuses were aligned to TRA and TRB V and J templates and then assembled into clonotypes. A clonotype was counted as expanded or contracted only if both edgeR and NoisET called the change significant, with noise models trained on biological replicates. For edgeR calls, a false discovery rate-adjusted p below 0.01 and a log2 fold-change threshold of 1 were applied. As an exploratory analysis of dynamics, PCA with hierarchical clustering was applied to max-normalized trajectories of the 1000 most abundant clonotypes. Each responding clone was given a CD4 or CD8 phenotype based on the CD4+ and CD8+ repertoires, which had been sequenced separately. The raw public reads went through TCRdb reprocessing: fastp at Q25, MiXCR clone calling, in-frame beta chains kept. Here each entry gathers all rows of one CDR3 protein and keeps the most common genes and DNA. TCRdb's processing, not the study's, gives the V and J calls here. Here the sample has under 700,000 distinct CDR3 sequences; around 21% occur a single time. 9.5% to 15% of the sample rests with the top ten.

From the cysteine up to the phenylalanine, the CDR3 has a length of 15 residues. Kept here is only the CDR3 DNA, which spans 45 bases and is read in frame from base 1. Taken from the germline V gene (reference sequence), the CDR1 and CDR2 loops are SEHNR and FQNEAQ. Trimming takes 5 bases from V and 8 bases from J, and the germline ends sit 18 bases apart. There are a few counts of this clonotype. The antigen it binds to is not known. No clone much larger than this one lies a single base away; base qualities are absent. Ficoll-Paque density gradient centrifugation was the method used to isolate PBMCs. Results the study describes overall, beyond this receptor: The second-wave clones that peaked on day 37 were not confirmed to be SARS-CoV-2 specific. The study covered only two mild cases, and larger cohorts including severe cases with pre-infection samples were considered necessary. Some responding clones were detected in pre-infection memory, which suggested that pre-existing cross-reactive memory T cells had joined the SARS-CoV-2 response. Contracting CD4+ clones turned up mainly in the CM and EM memory subsets, whereas EMRA was where CD8+ clones were enriched. From day 15 to 85, contracting clones showed balanced CD4/CD8 phenotypes, whereas a second wave of clones that expanded from day 15 to 37 leaned towards CD4+.

The TCR sequence derives from an adult woman who had mild COVID-19 (a few samples of this study predate the infection). The sample titles of this study are shuffled in the database, so cell type and time point are left out; the donor was told from shared clones. The rearrangement combines TRBV7-9 with TRBJ1-4; the D gene is possibly TRBD1, with 6 bases matching. The sequencing sample was made of PBMCs or a T cell subset sorted from them (not recorded which). The CDR3 reads CASSPSTGWGEKLFF. The DNA sequence follows: TGTGCCAGCAGCCCGTCGACAGGCTGGGGCGAAAAACTGTTTTTT.